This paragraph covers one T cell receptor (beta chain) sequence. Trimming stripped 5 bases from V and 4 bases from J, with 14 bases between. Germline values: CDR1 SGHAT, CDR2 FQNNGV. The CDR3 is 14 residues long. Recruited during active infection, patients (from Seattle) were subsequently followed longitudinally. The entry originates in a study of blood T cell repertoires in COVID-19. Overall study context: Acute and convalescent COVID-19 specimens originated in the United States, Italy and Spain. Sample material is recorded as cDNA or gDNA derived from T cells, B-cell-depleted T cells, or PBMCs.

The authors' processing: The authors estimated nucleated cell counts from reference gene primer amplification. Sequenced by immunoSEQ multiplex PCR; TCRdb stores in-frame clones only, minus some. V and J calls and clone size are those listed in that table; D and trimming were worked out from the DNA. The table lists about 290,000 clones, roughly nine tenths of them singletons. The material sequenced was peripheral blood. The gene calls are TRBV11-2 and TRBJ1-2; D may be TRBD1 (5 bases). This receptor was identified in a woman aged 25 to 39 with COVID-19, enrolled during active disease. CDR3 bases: TGTGCCAGCAGCCACTCCGGGGGTGGCTATGGCTACACCTTC. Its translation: CASSHSGGGYGYTF.